The 28 T cell receptor beta chains presented below share a single source sample, sequenced in a study of cytomegalovirus exposure and HLA in healthy donors. PCR involved 60 Vbeta and 13 Jbeta primers. Sequencing was performed with immunoSEQ multiplex PCR; in TCRdb, only in-frame clones are kept and a portion is missing. Seen here are around 140,000 clones, under 90% observed once, and the top ten hold under 6%. Specimen: PBMCs. These receptors were taken from a man aged 35 to 55 in good health and CMV-seronegative.

As DNA, the CDR3 is TGTGCCAGCAGCTTTTCAGGGCTCCCAACAGATACGCAGTATTTT. It translates to CASSFSGLPTDTQYF. The J gene is TRBJ2-3, the V gene TRBV7-9, with D possibly being TRBD1 (5 bases). Germline V gene sequence: CDR1 SEHNR, CDR2 FQNEAQ (reference sequence). The CDR3 spans 15 residues. The V end was cut by 3 bases, the J end by 3 bases, with 13 bases between.

This rearrangement joins TRBV6-1 to TRBJ1-5; the match to TRBD1 covers 8 bases. Trimming at V came to 2 bases and at J to 6 bases, leaving 6 bases not matched to a gene. The length of the CDR3 is 15 residues. Germline CDR1 reads MNHNS; CDR2 reads SASEGT. DNA of the CDR3: TGTGCCAGCAGTGAACGCAGGGGGCTTGGTCAGCCCCAGCATTTT. As protein: CASSERRGLGQPQHF.

J is TRBJ2-7 and V is TRBV5-1; D perhaps matches TRBD2 (6 bases). Germline loops: CDR1 SGHRS, CDR2 YFSETQ. Trimming shortened V by 5 bases and J by 2 bases, and 8 bases separated the two germline ends. CDR3 length: 12 amino acids. In DNA form, the CDR3 reads TGCGCCAGCAGTAGGGAGGCCTACGAGCAGTACTTC. It yields the protein CASSREAYEQYF.

The genes are TRBV11-3 and TRBJ1-1, with 10 bases that match TRBD1. Germline V CDR1 and CDR2: SGHNT, YENEEA. J was trimmed by 2 bases and V by 1 base; bases with no gene match: 4. The CDR3 runs to 16 residues. Written as DNA, the CDR3 is TGTGCCAGCAGCTTAGGCGGGACAGGGGCTAACACTGAAGCTTTCTTT. This translates into CASSLGGTGANTEAFF.

V usage is TRBV23-1 and J usage is TRBJ1-5; 7 nucleotides align to TRBD1. TRBV23-1 carries the ORF label, with uncertain function. After removal of 2 bases from V and 1 base from J, the junction contained 5 bases not matched to a gene. This CDR3 is 16 amino acids long. The CDR3 here is CASSQHRGGSNQPQHF. The CDR3 DNA follows: TGCGCCAGCAGTCAACACAGGGGAGGAAGCAATCAGCCCCAGCATTTT.

The chain uses TRBV5-6 and TRBJ2-7, with TRBD1 as a possible D gene (7 bases). Per the germline V gene, CDR1 is SGHDT and CDR2 is YYEEEE. Trimming removed 0 bases at V and 2 bases at J, with 12 bases between. This CDR3 contains 15 residues. CDR3 nucleotide sequence: TGTGCCAGCAGCTTGGGTCAGGGGGGAGCCTACGAGCAGTACTTC. Translating it yields CASSLGQGGAYEQYF.

V gene TRBV5-5 combines with J gene TRBJ2-3, with 9 bases identical to TRBD2. Germline V CDR1 and CDR2: SGHKS, YYEKEE (reference sequence). The CDR3 has 15 residues. The trim removed 1 base at V and 1 base at J, leaving 1 base unmatched. CDR3 coding DNA: TGTGCCAGCAGCTTGCCTAGCGGGGGCACAGATACGCAGTATTTT. This encodes CASSLPSGGTDTQYF.

The genes are TRBV7-9 and TRBJ2-7; D might be TRBD1 (5 bases). The CDR3 contains 15 residues. CDR1 is SEHNR and CDR2 is FQNEAQ in the germline V gene (reference sequence). V lost 1 base and J lost 5, with 15 bases in between. The CDR3 nucleotides are TGTGCCAGCAGCTTAGGATGGCAGGGCTTGGACGAGCAGTACTTC. It specifies CASSLGWQGLDEQYF.

This chain joins TRBV19 and TRBJ2-5; 7 positions match TRBD2. This CDR3 is 15 amino acids long. V was pared by 8 bases and J by 5 bases, with 14 bases of the junction left unmatched. Germline-derived CDR1 and CDR2 are LNHDA and SQIVND (reference sequence). The CDR3 loop reads CASSPSTGGAETQYF. The CDR3 DNA is TGTGCCAGTTCTCCATCGACGGGAGGTGCTGAGACCCAGTACTTC.

This chain links TRBV29-1 with TRBJ2-7, with 7 bases matching TRBD1. The CDR3 loop spans 12 amino acids. The germline CDR1 and CDR2 sequences are SQVTM and ANQGSEA. Trimming removed 5 bases from V and 2 bases from J; junction bases left unmatched: 3. The CDR3 nucleotides read TGCAGCGTTCGGGACAGAGCCTACGAGCAGTACTTC. Translation: CSVRDRAYEQYF.

The gene calls are TRBV7-3 and TRBJ2-3; 11 bases match TRBD2. There are 18 residues in the CDR3. Germline V gene sequence: CDR1 SGHTA, CDR2 FQGTGA. The trim removed 3 bases at V and 0 bases at J, leaving 8 bases unmatched. The CDR3 reads CASSLGGSGGVSTDTQYF. The DNA of the CDR3 is TGTGCCAGCAGCTTGGGTGGTAGCGGGGGGGTTAGCACAGATACGCAGTATTTT.

This clone showed up just once. CDR3 sequence: CASSAGLVNEQFF. CDR3 coding DNA: TGTGCCAGCAGCGCAGGACTAGTTAATGAGCAGTTCTTC. The chain employs TRBV9 and TRBJ2-1; 7 positions match TRBD2. There are 13 residues in the CDR3. Germline trimming cut 3 bases from V and 7 bases from J; bases unmatched to any gene: 4. Looked up from germline, CDR1 is SGDLS and CDR2 is YYNGEE.

The V call is TRBV10-1, the J call TRBJ2-1; 8 bases are a match to TRBD1. V trimming: 3 bases; J trimming: 8 bases; junction bases outside the gene matches: 6. Germline CDR1 reads WNHNN; CDR2 reads SYGVQD (reference sequence). The CDR3 runs to 14 residues. In nucleotides, the CDR3 is TGCGCCAGCAGTGAAGGACAGGGATTTTATGAGCAGTTCTTC. It encodes CASSEGQGFYEQFF.

This clone was counted many times. This sequence joins TRBV27 and TRBJ1-1; 10 nucleotides agree with TRBD1. Germline V gene lookup returns CDR1 MNHEY and CDR2 SMNVEV (reference sequence). The CDR3 spans 17 residues. Unmatched junction bases numbered 7, after V lost 3 bases and J lost 0 bases. This CDR3 is CASSFRTGGAMNTEAFF. The CDR3 DNA follows: TGTGCCAGCAGTTTCAGGACAGGGGGGGCGATGAACACTGAAGCTTTCTTT.

The V gene is TRBV6-5, the J gene TRBJ2-7; 7 bases match TRBD1. The junction had 10 bases not matched to a gene; V was cut back by 8 bases and J by 0 bases. Per the germline V gene, CDR1 is MNHEY and CDR2 is SVGAGI. The CDR3 has 15 amino acids. The CDR3 coding sequence is TGTGCCAGCCGAGAACAGGGGACAAGCTCCTACGAGCAGTACTTC. Encoded protein: CASREQGTSSYEQYF.

The V call is TRBV28, the J call TRBJ2-5, with a tentative D call TRBD1 (6 bases). The CDR3 is made up of 15 amino acids. Germline loops: CDR1 MDHEN, CDR2 SYDVKM. V gave up 5 bases and J gave up 2 bases, with 15 bases separating them. The CDR3 spells CASSRPGTRQETQYF. The DNA of the CDR3 is TGTGCCAGCAGTCGCCCCGGGACACGACAAGAGACCCAGTACTTC. Filled out from reference TRBV28 and TRBJ2-5, the complete variable domain reads DVKVTQSSRYLVKRTGEKVFLECVQDMDHENMFWYRQDPGLGLRLIYFSYDVKMKEKGDIPEGYSVSREKKERFSLILESASTNQTSMYLCASSRPGTRQETQYFGPGTRLLVL.

As to this clone: At the DNA level, this CDR3 is encoded by other sequences in the same sample as well. The chain couples TRBV7-6 to TRBJ1-6, with no clear D. This CDR3 has 13 residues. V shed 1 base and J shed 5 bases, with 3 bases lying between them. In germline, CDR1 is SGHVS, CDR2 FNYEAQ. Here the CDR3 DNA reads TGTGCCAGCAGCTTAGTAGATAATTCACCCCTCCACTTT. It encodes CASSLVDNSPLHF.

The CDR3 DNA reads as TGTGCCAGCAGCTTAGACAGGGCACCTGGCTACACCTTC. As protein: CASSLDRAPGYTF. This chain uses TRBV7-8 with TRBJ1-2; D is possibly TRBD1 (6 bases). CDR3 length equals 13 residues. Germline V CDR1 and CDR2: SGHVS, FQNEAQ. V lost 1 base to trimming and J lost 7 bases, with 10 bases between them. Complete variable domain (other parts from reference TRBV7-8 and TRBJ1-2): GAGVSQSPRYKVAKRGQDVALRCDPISGHVSLFWYQQALGQGPEFLTYFQNEAQLDKSGLPSDRFFAERPEGSVSTLKIQRTQQEDSAVYLCASSLDRAPGYTFGSGTRLTVV.

This rearrangement joins TRBV21-1 to TRBJ2-2; the DNA was not compared with TRBD1, the D call given in the table. TRBV21-1 is deemed a pseudogene. This CDR3 has 17 residues. The CDR3 DNA is TGTGCCAGCAGCATTTCCAGGGGACCCGCGAACACCGGGGAGCTGTTTTTT. The encoded protein is CASSISRGPANTGELFF.

This sequence joins TRBV5-1 and TRBJ1-2, with D maybe TRBD1 (5 bases). Per the germline V gene, CDR1 is SGHRS and CDR2 is YFSETQ. V shed 2 bases and J shed 0 bases, with 14 bases lying between them. There are 16 residues in the CDR3. The CDR3 loop reads CASSFSQARSNYGYTF. CDR3 in DNA: TGCGCCAGCAGCTTTTCACAGGCACGATCTAACTATGGCTACACCTTC.

The rearrangement uses TRBV15 and TRBJ1-5; D is ambiguous. This CDR3 comprises 16 residues. Germline assignment: CDR1 LNHNV and CDR2 YYDKDF (reference sequence). The V end lost 4 bases, the J end lost 5 bases, and 18 bases lay between the germline ends. This chain's CDR3 is CATSTPGTEGDQPQHF. Written as DNA, the CDR3 is TGTGCCACCAGCACACCGGGAACAGAGGGCGATCAGCCCCAGCATTTT.

The chain links TRBV6-5 to TRBJ2-3; 9 bases fit TRBD2. Germline V gives CDR1 MNHEY, CDR2 SVGAGI. The ends lost 4 bases at V and 1 base at J; junction bases unmatched: 6. The CDR3 totals 16 residues. The CDR3 loop is CASSSGTSWGTDTQYF. DNA for the CDR3: TGTGCCAGCAGTTCCGGGACTAGCTGGGGCACAGATACGCAGTATTTT.

V gene TRBV4-1 combines with J gene TRBJ2-5; TRBD2 matches at 7 bases. Germline loops: CDR1 MGHRA, CDR2 YSYEKL. Losses at the gene ends were 0 bases for V and 1 base for J; bases not matched to a gene: 2. The CDR3 has 15 residues. CDR3 residues: CASSQDRLAQETQYF. The CDR3 nucleotides read TGCGCCAGCAGCCAAGATAGACTAGCCCAAGAGACCCAGTACTTC.

This clone was found a few times. The chain joins TRBV27 to TRBJ1-1, with D unresolved. The germline CDR1 and CDR2 sequences are MNHEY and SMNVEV (reference sequence). V lost 4 bases and J lost 3, with 9 bases in between. The CDR3 sequence is 13 residues long. The CDR3 coding sequence is TGTGCCAGCAGTTCCTACCGGGACACTGAAGCTTTCTTT. Protein sequence: CASSSYRDTEAFF.

This clone was seen a handful of times. The chain uses TRBV6-5 and TRBJ1-1; no definite D call. Germline-derived CDR1 and CDR2 are MNHEY and SVGAGI. V was clipped by 3 bases and J by 1 base, with 3 bases between them. The CDR3 runs to 12 residues. The CDR3 DNA sequence: TGTGCCAGCAGTTATAAGAACACTGAAGCTTTCTTT. It encodes CASSYKNTEAFF.

The chain couples TRBV10-2 to TRBJ1-5; 9 positions match TRBD1. Per germline, CDR1 WSHSY and CDR2 SAAADI. V shed 10 bases and J 2 bases; nucleotides not matched to a gene: 12. This CDR3 comprises 16 residues. The CDR3 loop reads CATEDRGRGGNQPQHF. The CDR3 bases are TGCGCCACCGAGGACAGGGGAAGGGGTGGCAATCAGCCCCAGCATTTT.

This rearrangement joins TRBV9 to TRBJ2-5, with 7 bases aligning to TRBD1. Trimming took 2 bases from V and 4 from J; bases not matched to a gene: 11. The germline CDR1 and CDR2 sequences are SGDLS and YYNGEE. The length of the CDR3 is 16 residues. The CDR3 DNA follows: TGTGCCAGCAGCGTTGGGACAGTCCTAGAGGGAGAGACCCAGTACTTC. Residues: CASSVGTVLEGETQYF.

The genes are TRBV19 and TRBJ2-7; TRBD1 aligns across 7 bases. V trimming: 6 bases; J trimming: 3 bases; junction bases outside the gene matches: 5. The CDR3 has 13 residues. Germline CDR1 LNHDA, CDR2 SQIVND (reference sequence). This chain's CDR3 is CASSTTGSYEQYF. The CDR3, as DNA: TGTGCCAGTAGCACGACAGGGAGCTACGAGCAGTACTTC.